A single sample is the source of the 24 T cell receptor beta chains below, sequenced in a study of T cell changes during pregnancy in multiple sclerosis. Using immunoSEQ multiplex PCR, the repertoire was profiled, and TCRdb retains in-frame clones only, with some absent. The table records some 48,000 clones, about nine tenths of them present only once. Specimen: CD4+ T cells from peripheral blood mononuclear cells, collected after pregnancy. Every receptor here comes from a female donor in good health, enrolled as a control in a pregnancy study.

The chain has TRBV25-1 and TRBJ2-1; the match to TRBD1 covers 7 bases. CDR1 and CDR2 from the germline V gene are MGHDK and SYGVNS. The CDR3 is made up of 14 amino acids. V trimming: 6 bases; J trimming: 2 bases; junction bases outside the gene matches: 4. Here the CDR3 DNA reads TGTGCCAGCAGACTGACAGGGCCCTACAATGAGCAGTTCTTC. Its translation: CASRLTGPYNEQFF.

The chain links TRBV6-5 to TRBJ2-7; a possible D gene is TRBD1 (7 bases). The CDR3 is 13 residues long. The germline gives CDR1 MNHEY, CDR2 SVGAGI. Trimming shortened V by 6 bases and J by 0 bases, and 9 bases separated the two germline ends. The CDR3 coding sequence is TGTGCCAGCAGGCGGGACAGCTCCTACGAGCAGTACTTC. Translating it yields CASRRDSSYEQYF.

The genes are TRBV7-9 and TRBJ1-3; 7 bases are shared with TRBD1. The CDR3 consists of 14 residues. The V gene end was trimmed by 4 bases and the J gene end by 2 bases; junction bases not matched to a gene: 2. Germline V CDR1 and CDR2: SEHNR, FQNEAQ (reference sequence). This CDR3 reads CASSSGTAGNTIYF. Here the CDR3 DNA reads TGTGCCAGCAGCTCTGGGACAGCTGGAAACACCATATATTTT.

V is TRBV10-3 and J is TRBJ2-1; 11 nucleotides agree with TRBD2. J was trimmed by 0 bases and V by 7 bases; bases with no gene match: 11. The CDR3 loop spans 18 amino acids. From germline, CDR1 is ENHRY and CDR2 SYGVKD. The CDR3 DNA is TGTGCCATCACCTCAATGGGACTAGCGGAGAGCTCCTACAATGAGCAGTTCTTC. Translated: CAITSMGLAESSYNEQFF.

The V and J genes are TRBV28 and TRBJ1-1; no reliable D call. Trimming left V 5 bases short and J 3 bases short, with 22 bases between. The CDR3 runs 17 residues. Germline V gene sequence: CDR1 MDHEN, CDR2 SYDVKM. The CDR3: CASSPEEFFGEYTEAFF. In DNA form, the CDR3 reads TGTGCCAGCAGTCCGGAGGAGTTCTTCGGCGAGTACACTGAAGCTTTCTTT.

CDR3 sequence (DNA): TGTGCCATCAGTGAGCGCGGGAGTAGCAATGAGCAGTTCTTC. This gives the protein CAISERGSSNEQFF. The chain carries TRBV10-3 and TRBJ2-1; 7 bases map to TRBD2. Losses at the gene ends were 2 bases for V and 6 bases for J; bases not matched to a gene: 4. This CDR3 comprises 14 residues. Per the germline V gene, CDR1 is ENHRY and CDR2 is SYGVKD.

J is TRBJ1-2 and V is TRBV5-1; tentative D call: TRBD1 (5 bases). V was shortened by 2 bases and J by 6 bases, with 11 bases between the two germline ends. CDR1 and CDR2 (germline): SGHRS, YFSETQ. The CDR3 has 13 residues. The CDR3: CASSFPQGHGYTF. The CDR3 region has the DNA TGCGCCAGCAGCTTCCCTCAGGGCCATGGCTACACCTTC.

The rearrangement links TRBV19 to TRBJ2-7, with 11 bases that match TRBD2. CDR3 length equals 15 residues. The germline CDR1 and CDR2 sequences are LNHDA and SQIVND (reference sequence). Trimming at V came to 6 bases and at J to 7 bases, leaving 11 bases not matched to a gene. The chain's CDR3 is CASSLRLAGRWEQYF. CDR3 DNA sequence: TGTGCCAGTAGCCTACGACTAGCGGGACGATGGGAGCAGTACTTC.

With regard to this clone: This sample also contains other DNA sequences that code for the same CDR3. This chain joins TRBV5-6 and TRBJ2-7; 8 bases line up with TRBD2. Losses at the gene ends were 2 bases for V and 2 bases for J; bases not matched to a gene: 3. The CDR3 spans 14 residues. Germline CDR1 reads SGHDT; CDR2 reads YYEEEE. The CDR3: CASSFPGLAYEQYF. In nucleotides, the CDR3 is TGTGCCAGCAGCTTCCCGGGACTAGCCTACGAGCAGTACTTC.

The chain uses TRBV28 and TRBJ2-7, with TRBD1 as a possible D gene (6 bases). The V end lost 2 bases, the J end lost 3 bases, and 14 bases lay between the germline ends. Germline lookup yields CDR1 MDHEN and CDR2 SYDVKM. This CDR3 comprises 15 residues. The CDR3 DNA reads as TGTGCCAGCAGTTTACCGGGACAAGGGCTCTACGAGCAGTACTTC. It codes for CASSLPGQGLYEQYF. Full variable domain (remainder filled in from reference TRBV28 and TRBJ2-7): DVKVTQSSRYLVKRTGEKVFLECVQDMDHENMFWYRQDPGLGLRLIYFSYDVKMKEKGDIPEGYSVSREKKERFSLILESASTNQTSMYLCASSLPGQGLYEQYFGPGTRLTVT.

This rearrangement joins TRBV6-6 to TRBJ2-1; possible D gene TRBD1, 6 bases. CDR1 is MNHNY and CDR2 is SVGAGI in the germline V gene (reference sequence). V gave up 2 bases and J gave up 8 bases, with 16 bases separating them. This CDR3 contains 15 residues. The CDR3 sequence: CASSYATGFVHEQFF. The CDR3 DNA sequence: TGTGCCAGCAGTTACGCAACAGGGTTCGTCCATGAGCAGTTCTTC.

The rearrangement links TRBV30 to TRBJ2-3, with 15 bases lining up with TRBD2. J gave up 7 bases and V 5 bases, and 4 bases lay outside the gene matches. The CDR3 runs 14 residues. The germline V gene has CDR1 GTSNPN and CDR2 SVGIG (reference sequence). The chain's CDR3 is CAWSGLAGGNTQYF. CDR3 in DNA: TGTGCCTGGTCAGGACTAGCGGGGGGGAATACGCAGTATTTT.

The J gene is TRBJ1-2, the V gene TRBV28, with D unresolved. The germline gives CDR1 MDHEN, CDR2 SYDVKM. The length of the CDR3 is 10 residues. CDR3 DNA: TGTGCTGCGTCTAACTATGGCTACACCTTC. It specifies CAASNYGYTF.

The chain recombines TRBV6-1 with TRBJ1-3; tentative D call: TRBD1 (5 bases). Germline loops: CDR1 MNHNS, CDR2 SASEGT. This CDR3 comprises 16 residues. V was cut by 1 base and J by 3 bases, with 13 bases left in between. The CDR3, as DNA: TGTGCCAGCAGTGAAGGATATGACAGTTTTGGAAACACCATATATTTT. Residues: CASSEGYDSFGNTIYF.

This chain joins TRBV6-1 and TRBJ1-2, with unresolved D. Germline V gene data show CDR1 as MNHNS and CDR2 as SASEGT. V was cut by 2 bases and J by 3 bases, with 13 bases left in between. The CDR3 is 15 amino acids. The CDR3 loop reads CASSETPGVDYGYTF. CDR3 in DNA: TGTGCCAGCAGTGAAACTCCCGGGGTGGACTATGGCTACACCTTC.

This chain connects TRBV4-1 to TRBJ2-1; 9 nucleotides agree with TRBD2. The CDR3 is made up of 16 amino acids. The V segment lost 3 bases and the J segment 8 bases; nucleotides outside the gene matches: 11. The germline CDR1 and CDR2 sequences are MGHRA and YSYEKL. The CDR3 protein is CASSHVGRGGQDEQFF. The CDR3 DNA is TGCGCCAGCAGCCACGTAGGGCGGGGGGGCCAGGATGAGCAGTTCTTC.

V is TRBV5-4 and J is TRBJ2-5, with a possible D match to TRBD1 (6 bases). CDR1 is SGHNT, CDR2 YYREEE, per germline (reference sequence). There are 17 residues in the CDR3. V gave up 0 bases and J gave up 1 base, with 16 bases separating them. Here the CDR3 reads CASSLVGAGAFQETQYF. CDR3 sequence (DNA): TGTGCCAGCAGCTTGGTCGGGGCAGGGGCCTTCCAAGAGACCCAGTACTTC. The entire variable domain, with the rest obtained from reference TRBV5-4 and TRBJ2-5, is as follows: ETGVTQSPTHLIKTRGQQVTLRCSSQSGHNTVSWYQQALGQGPQFIFQYYREEENGRGNFPPRFSGLQFPNYSSELNVNALELDDSALYLCASSLVGAGAFQETQYFGPGTRLLVL.

The V gene is TRBV7-9, the J gene TRBJ1-1; possible D gene TRBD1, 5 bases. From germline, CDR1 is SEHNR and CDR2 FQNEAQ (reference sequence). The CDR3 extends over 15 amino acids. The V end lost 3 bases, the J end lost 0 bases, and 11 bases lay between the germline ends. The CDR3 DNA follows: TGTGCCAGCAGCTTTAGACAGAACATGAACACTGAAGCTTTCTTT. Its translation: CASSFRQNMNTEAFF.

J is TRBJ1-2 and V is TRBV28, with a possible D match to TRBD1 (5 bases). This CDR3 spans 17 amino acids. V dropped 3 bases and J dropped 4 bases, with 21 bases sitting between them. CDR1 and CDR2 from the germline V gene are MDHEN and SYDVKM. CDR3 sequence: CASSLPTDLLRIYGYTF. The CDR3 DNA sequence: TGTGCCAGCAGTTTGCCGACAGACCTTTTGAGGATCTATGGCTACACCTTC.

This CDR3 reads CASGTQGPGNTIYF. CDR3 sequence (DNA): TGTGCTAGTGGTACGCAGGGTCCGGGAAACACCATATATTTT. The chain carries TRBV12-5 and TRBJ1-3; weak D call: TRBD1 (5 bases). Germline lookup yields CDR1 LGHNT and CDR2 FRNRAP. The CDR3 sequence is 14 residues long. The ends were cut back, 5 bases at V and 4 bases at J, with 12 bases in the middle.

The V call is TRBV28, the J call TRBJ1-2; unclear D gene. Germline assignment: CDR1 MDHEN and CDR2 SYDVKM. The V end lost 1 base, the J end lost 4 bases, and 7 bases lay between the germline ends. This CDR3 is 13 amino acids long. CDR3 sequence reads: CASSLFGSYGYTF. The CDR3 nucleotides read TGTGCCAGCAGTTTATTCGGGTCCTATGGCTACACCTTC.

The chain employs TRBV10-3 and TRBJ1-2; 11 bases agree with TRBD1. The V and J ends lost 6 bases and 7 bases, in that order; junction bases with no gene match: 4. From germline, CDR1 is ENHRY and CDR2 SYGVKD. The CDR3 is 13 residues long. The CDR3 coding sequence is TGTGCCATCAGGGACAGGGGGCAGATTGGCTACACCTTC. Translating gives CAIRDRGQIGYTF.

The chain links TRBV10-1 to TRBJ1-1; D unclear. Germline V CDR1 and CDR2: WNHNN, SYGVQD (reference sequence). Trimming pared 8 bases from V and 1 base from J, leaving 11 bases between. The CDR3 is 13 amino acids. Here the CDR3 reads CASSSQTNTEAFF. DNA of the CDR3: TGCGCCAGCTCTAGTCAGACGAACACTGAAGCTTTCTTT.

The CDR3 DNA follows: TGCGCCAGCAGCTATGGGACAGGGGGCGGTTATGAGCAGTTCTTC. As protein: CASSYGTGGGYEQFF. The chain uses TRBV5-1 and TRBJ2-1, with 12 bases identical to TRBD1. V dropped 3 bases and J dropped 8; count of bases not matched to a gene: 6. The germline V gene encodes CDR1 SGHRS and CDR2 YFSETQ. The length of the CDR3 is 15 residues.